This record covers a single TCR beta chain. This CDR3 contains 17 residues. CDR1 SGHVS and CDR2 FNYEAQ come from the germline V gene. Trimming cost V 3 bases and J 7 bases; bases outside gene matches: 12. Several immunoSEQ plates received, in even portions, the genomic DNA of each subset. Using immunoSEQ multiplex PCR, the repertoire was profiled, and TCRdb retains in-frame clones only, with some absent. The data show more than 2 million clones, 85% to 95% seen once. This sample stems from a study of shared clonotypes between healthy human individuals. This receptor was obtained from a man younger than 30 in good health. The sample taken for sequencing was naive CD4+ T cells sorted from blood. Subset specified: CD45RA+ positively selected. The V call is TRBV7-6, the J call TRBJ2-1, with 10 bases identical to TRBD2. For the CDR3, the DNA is TGTGCCAGCAGCTTGTTGGCTAGCGGGAGCCAGGCGAATGAGCAGTTCTTC. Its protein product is CASSLLASGSQANEQFF.